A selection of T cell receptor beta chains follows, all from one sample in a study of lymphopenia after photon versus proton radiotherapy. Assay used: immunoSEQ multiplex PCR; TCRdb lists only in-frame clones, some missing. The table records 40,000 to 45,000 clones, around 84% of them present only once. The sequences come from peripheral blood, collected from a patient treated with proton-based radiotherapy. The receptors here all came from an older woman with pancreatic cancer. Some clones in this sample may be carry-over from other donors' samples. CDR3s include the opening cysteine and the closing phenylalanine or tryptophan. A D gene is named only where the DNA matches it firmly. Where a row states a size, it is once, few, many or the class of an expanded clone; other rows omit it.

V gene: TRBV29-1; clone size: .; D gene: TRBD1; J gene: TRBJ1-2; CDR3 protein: CSVETGGGGGIF; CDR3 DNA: TGCAGCGTTGAAACAGGAGGGGGCGGTGGAATATTC
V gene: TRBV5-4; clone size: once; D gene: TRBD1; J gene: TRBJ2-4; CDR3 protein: CASSTSTGGGNIQYF; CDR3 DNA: TGTGCCAGCAGCACGTCGACAGGGGGGGGAAACATTCAGTACTTC
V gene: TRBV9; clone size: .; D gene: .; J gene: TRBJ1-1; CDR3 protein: CASSVLGTKNTEAFF; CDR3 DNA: TGTGCCAGCAGCGTCCTAGGGACAAAGAACACTGAAGCTTTCTTT
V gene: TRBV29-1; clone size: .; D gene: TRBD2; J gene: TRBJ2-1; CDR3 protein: CSVALAGGSDEQFF; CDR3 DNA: TGCAGCGTTGCTCTAGCGGGAGGATCGGATGAGCAGTTCTTC
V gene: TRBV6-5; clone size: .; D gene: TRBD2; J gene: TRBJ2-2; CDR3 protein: CASRFLSGTTGELFF; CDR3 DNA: TGTGCCAGCAGGTTCCTGAGCGGGACCACCGGGGAGCTGTTTTTT
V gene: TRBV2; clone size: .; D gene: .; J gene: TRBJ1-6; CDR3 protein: CASRKRDLLETPLHF; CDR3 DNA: TGTGCCAGCAGGAAGCGGGACTTACTCGAGACACCCCTCCACTTT
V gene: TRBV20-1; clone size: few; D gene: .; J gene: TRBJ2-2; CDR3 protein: CSAGVLGELFF; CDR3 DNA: TGCAGTGCCGGAGTCCTCGGGGAGCTGTTTTTT
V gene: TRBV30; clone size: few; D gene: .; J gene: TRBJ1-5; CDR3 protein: CAWSPGDWGHQPQHF; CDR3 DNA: TGTGCCTGGAGTCCTGGTGACTGGGGGCATCAGCCCCAGCATTTT
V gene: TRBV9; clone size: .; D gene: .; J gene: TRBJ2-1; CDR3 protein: CASSVQHTHNEQFF; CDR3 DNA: TGTGCCAGCAGCGTACAACACACCCACAATGAGCAGTTCTTC
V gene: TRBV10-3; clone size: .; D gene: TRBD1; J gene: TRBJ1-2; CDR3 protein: CAISHTTGGAYGYTF; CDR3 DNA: TGTGCCATCAGTCACACTACAGGGGGCGCATATGGCTACACCTTC
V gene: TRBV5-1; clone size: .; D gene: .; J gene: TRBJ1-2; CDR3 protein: CASSLDPGTKYGYTF; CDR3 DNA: TGCGCCAGCAGCTTGGACCCGGGGACCAAGTATGGCTACACCTTC
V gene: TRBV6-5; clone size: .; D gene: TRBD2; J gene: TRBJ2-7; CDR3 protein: CASRAGGTYEQYF; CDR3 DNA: TGTGCCAGCAGAGCGGGGGGGACCTACGAGCAGTACTTC
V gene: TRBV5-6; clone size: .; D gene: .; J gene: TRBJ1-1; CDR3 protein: CASSLLLRPNTEAFF; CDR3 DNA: TGTGCCAGCAGCTTGCTATTACGTCCGAACACTGAAGCTTTCTTT
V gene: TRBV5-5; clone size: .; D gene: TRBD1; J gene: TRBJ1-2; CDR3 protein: CASSYLSTGTAEGYTF; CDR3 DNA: TGTGCCAGCAGCTACCTGTCGACAGGGACGGCGGAGGGCTACACCTTC
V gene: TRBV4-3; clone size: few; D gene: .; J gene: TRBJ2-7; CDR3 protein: CASSQEWASDEQYF; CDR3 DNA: TGCGCCAGCAGCCAAGAATGGGCGTCGGACGAGCAGTACTTC
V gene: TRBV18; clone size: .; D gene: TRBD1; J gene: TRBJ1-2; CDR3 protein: CASSLGTASLYGYTF; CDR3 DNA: TGTGCCAGCTCACTAGGGACAGCGTCACTCTATGGCTACACCTTC
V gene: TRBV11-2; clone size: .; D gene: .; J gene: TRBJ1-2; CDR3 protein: CASSPGTGEYYGYTF; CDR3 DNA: TGTGCCAGCAGCCCAGGTACGGGAGAATACTATGGCTACACCTTC
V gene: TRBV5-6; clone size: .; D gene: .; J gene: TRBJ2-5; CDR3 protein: CASSLGHGGVQETQYF; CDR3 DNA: TGTGCCAGCAGCTTGGGGCACGGGGGTGTCCAAGAGACCCAGTACTTC
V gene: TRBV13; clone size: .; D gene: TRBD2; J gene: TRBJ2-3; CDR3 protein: CASSGRLAGAASTDTQYF; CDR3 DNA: TGTGCCAGCAGCGGACGACTAGCGGGGGCTGCGAGCACAGATACGCAGTATTTT
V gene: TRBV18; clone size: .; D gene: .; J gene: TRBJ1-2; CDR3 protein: CASSPGQLYGYTF; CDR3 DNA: TGTGCCAGCTCACCAGGACAGCTCTATGGCTACACCTTC
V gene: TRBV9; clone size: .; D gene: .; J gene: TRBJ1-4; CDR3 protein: CASSRDGDNEKLFF; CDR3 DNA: TGTGCCAGCAGCCGGGACGGTGATAATGAAAAACTGTTTTTT
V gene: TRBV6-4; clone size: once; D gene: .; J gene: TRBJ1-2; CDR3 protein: CASRGLSSPSYTF; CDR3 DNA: TGTGCCAGCAGGGGACTTTCGTCTCCCTCCTACACCTTC
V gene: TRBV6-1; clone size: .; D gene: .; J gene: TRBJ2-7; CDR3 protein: CASRSEDQRDYEQYF; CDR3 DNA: TGTGCCAGCAGGTCCGAGGACCAACGGGACTACGAGCAGTACTTC